This record concerns one T cell receptor beta chain sequence. This CDR3 is built from 17 residues. CDR1 and CDR2 (germline): SGHNT, YYREEE (reference sequence). V lost 0 bases, J lost 2 bases, and 10 bases stayed unmatched. This specimen comes from a study of long-term antiretroviral therapy in people with HIV. The run of the v3.0 immunoSEQ assay was at survey level. Sequencing used immunoSEQ multiplex PCR; TCRdb keeps in-frame clones, though not all of them. This table has 20,000 to 25,000 clones, 82% appearing once. This clonotype originated in a man aged 50 to 60 with HIV. The chain joins TRBV5-4 to TRBJ2-5; TRBD1 matches 7 bases. The sequencing used unsorted PBMCs, collected at the start of antiretroviral therapy. This CDR3 is CASSLEDRPRRQETQYF. The DNA of the CDR3 is TGTGCCAGCAGCTTGGAGGACAGGCCCCGACGTCAAGAGACCCAGTACTTC.